The source of this T cell receptor beta chain is a study of shared clonotypes between healthy human individuals. Each sorted subset replicate got 200 ng genomic DNA, 25,000 to 35,000 genomes. Method: immunoSEQ multiplex PCR; TCRdb's copy keeps in-frame clones and lacks some. The sample consists of over 950,000 clones, roughly 80% of them appearing once. With 6 bases clipped from V and 7 bases from J, the junction kept 9 bases outside the gene matches. This CDR3 has 13 residues. The germline V gene encodes CDR1 SQVTM and CDR2 ANQGSEA. Study conclusions and caveats: Naive CD4 clonotype sharing across several donors was approximately 5%. Shared clonotypes across all four donors exceeded non-shared ones in generation probability.

About this clone itself: Its cognate antigen is unknown.

The sequenced material came from memory CD4+ T cells from PBMCs. Subset here: CD45RA-negative fraction. The sequence was obtained from a man between 18 and 29 years old in good health. Some clones in this sample may be carry-over from other donors' samples. This chain joins TRBV29-1 and TRBJ2-7; 10 bases match TRBD1. In DNA form, the CDR3 reads TGCAGCGTCCGGCCGGGACAGGGGAAGGAGCAGTACTTC. Its translation: CSVRPGQGKEQYF.